A selection of T cell receptor beta chains follows, all from one sample in a study of OX40 agonist ivuxolimab in advanced cancers. The protocol was immunoSEQ multiplex PCR, while the TCRdb copy is restricted to in-frame clones and leaves out a portion. The repertoire holds 100,000 to 110,000 clones, 70% to 90% seen once, with around 0.16% in the top ten. The starting material was CD4+ or CD8+ T cells sorted from blood, obtained in a trial of the OX40 agonist ivuxolimab. The receptors originated from an adult with an advanced solid tumor such as melanoma, head and neck, liver or kidney cancer. Each CDR3 is given with its conserved first and last residue. Each record gives: V gene, D gene, clone size, J gene, CDR3 protein, CDR3 DNA. A D gene is named only where the DNA matches it firmly. Some rows mark clone size as missing; the rest say once, few, many or name a class of expanded clone.

v_gene: TRBV30
d_gene: .
abundance: .
j_gene: TRBJ1-3
CDR3aa: CAWSAPTTSKGNTIYF
CDR3nt: TGTGCCTGGAGTGCCCCAACGACTTCTAAGGGAAACACCATATATTTT

v_gene: TRBV7-9
d_gene: .
abundance: .
j_gene: TRBJ2-1
CDR3aa: CASSPSGWQQFF
CDR3nt: TGTGCCAGCAGCCCATCCGGCTGGCAGCAGTTCTTC

v_gene: TRBV2
d_gene: TRBD1
abundance: .
j_gene: TRBJ1-4
CDR3aa: CASSGMDRVEKLFF
CDR3nt: TGTGCCAGCAGTGGAATGGACAGGGTCGAAAAACTGTTTTTT

v_gene: TRBV19
d_gene: .
abundance: .
j_gene: TRBJ1-6
CDR3aa: CASSDTRGSPLHF
CDR3nt: TGTGCCAGTAGTGACACAAGGGGTTCACCCCTCCACTTT

v_gene: TRBV28
d_gene: .
abundance: .
j_gene: TRBJ1-5
CDR3aa: CASSFSGSNQPQHF
CDR3nt: TGTGCCAGCAGTTTCTCGGGGAGCAATCAGCCCCAGCATTTT

v_gene: TRBV19
d_gene: TRBD1
abundance: .
j_gene: TRBJ1-4
CDR3aa: CASAGQGSEKLFF
CDR3nt: TGTGCCAGTGCGGGACAGGGGAGTGAAAAACTGTTTTTT

v_gene: TRBV5-1
d_gene: .
abundance: .
j_gene: TRBJ1-4
CDR3aa: CASQTGGSRNEKLFF
CDR3nt: TGCGCCAGCCAAACCGGTGGCTCCAGAAATGAAAAACTGTTTTTT

v_gene: TRBV6-5
d_gene: .
abundance: .
j_gene: TRBJ2-4
CDR3aa: CATVAKNIQYF
CDR3nt: TGTGCCACCGTCGCCAAAAACATTCAGTACTTC

v_gene: TRBV5-4
d_gene: .
abundance: .
j_gene: TRBJ2-7
CDR3aa: CASSGGSGSYEQYF
CDR3nt: TGTGCCAGCAGTGGGGGGTCAGGTTCCTACGAGCAGTACTTC

v_gene: TRBV9
d_gene: .
abundance: once
j_gene: TRBJ2-7
CDR3aa: CASSPQIGSYEQYF
CDR3nt: TGTGCCAGCAGCCCCCAGATCGGCAGCTACGAGCAGTACTTC

v_gene: TRBV21-1
d_gene: .
abundance: .
j_gene: TRBJ2-2
CDR3aa: CASSKEAFSGRHTGELFF
CDR3nt: TGTGCCAGCAGCAAAGAAGCTTTTAGCGGGAGACACACCGGGGAGCTGTTTTTT

v_gene: TRBV7-2
d_gene: .
abundance: .
j_gene: TRBJ1-1
CDR3aa: CASSAPRGEEGRPRTFF
CDR3nt: TGTGCCAGCAGCGCCCCCAGGGGAGAGGAGGGTAGACCGAGAACTTTCTTT

v_gene: TRBV5-1
d_gene: .
abundance: .
j_gene: TRBJ1-1
CDR3aa: CASSLRGQDTEAFF
CDR3nt: TGCGCCAGCAGCTTAAGGGGACAAGACACTGAAGCTTTCTTT

v_gene: TRBV5-1
d_gene: .
abundance: .
j_gene: TRBJ2-5
CDR3aa: CASSLGQVGPETQYF
CDR3nt: TGCGCCAGCAGCCTTGGGCAGGTAGGGCCAGAGACCCAGTACTTC

v_gene: TRBV29-1
d_gene: .
abundance: .
j_gene: TRBJ1-2
CDR3aa: CSVEGDYGYTF
CDR3nt: TGCAGCGTTGAAGGGGACTATGGCTACACCTTC

v_gene: TRBV6-5
d_gene: .
abundance: .
j_gene: TRBJ1-5
CDR3aa: CASSYDRTNQPQHF
CDR3nt: TGTGCCAGCAGTTACGACAGGACCAATCAGCCCCAGCATTTT

v_gene: TRBV9
d_gene: .
abundance: .
j_gene: TRBJ2-7
CDR3aa: CASSAGLLSYEQYF
CDR3nt: TGTGCCAGCAGCGCGGGACTTCTATCCTACGAGCAGTACTTC

v_gene: TRBV5-1
d_gene: .
abundance: once
j_gene: TRBJ2-7
CDR3aa: CASSLATGRTDEQYF
CDR3nt: TGCGCCAGCAGCTTGGCCACGGGGCGTACCGACGAGCAGTACTTC

v_gene: TRBV15
d_gene: .
abundance: .
j_gene: TRBJ2-3
CDR3aa: CATHLGGGTDTQYF
CDR3nt: TGTGCCACCCACCTAGGGGGGGGTACAGATACGCAGTATTTT

v_gene: TRBV6-5
d_gene: .
abundance: .
j_gene: TRBJ1-3
CDR3aa: CASSYSVAVSGNTIYF
CDR3nt: TGTGCCAGCAGTTACTCGGTGGCAGTCTCTGGAAACACCATATATTTT

v_gene: TRBV28
d_gene: TRBD1
abundance: .
j_gene: TRBJ1-2
CDR3aa: CATKGQGAHYGYTF
CDR3nt: TGTGCCACCAAGGGACAGGGGGCGCACTATGGCTACACCTTC

v_gene: TRBV6-1
d_gene: .
abundance: .
j_gene: TRBJ2-2
CDR3aa: CASSGGAGALTGELFF
CDR3nt: TGTGCCAGCAGTGGAGGGGCAGGGGCACTCACCGGGGAGCTGTTTTTT

v_gene: TRBV5-4
d_gene: .
abundance: .
j_gene: TRBJ1-5
CDR3aa: CASSLNGGRNQPQHF
CDR3nt: TGTGCCAGCAGCTTAAACGGGGGGCGGAATCAGCCCCAGCATTTT

v_gene: TRBV7-8
d_gene: .
abundance: .
j_gene: TRBJ2-7
CDR3aa: CASSLGKTYEQYF
CDR3nt: TGTGCCAGCAGCTTAGGGAAAACCTACGAGCAGTACTTC

v_gene: TRBV6-1
d_gene: .
abundance: .
j_gene: TRBJ1-4
CDR3aa: CASSELGATIEKLFF
CDR3nt: TGTGCCAGCAGTGAGTTGGGGGCCACTATAGAAAAACTGTTTTTT

v_gene: TRBV2
d_gene: TRBD1
abundance: .
j_gene: TRBJ1-5
CDR3aa: CASTDRGRLQPQHF
CDR3nt: TGTGCCAGCACCGACAGGGGCCGGCTTCAGCCCCAGCATTTT

v_gene: TRBV29-1
d_gene: .
abundance: .
j_gene: TRBJ2-7
CDR3aa: CSALQGDEQYF
CDR3nt: TGCAGCGCCCTACAGGGAGACGAGCAGTACTTC

v_gene: TRBV6-1
d_gene: .
abundance: .
j_gene: TRBJ1-1
CDR3aa: CASSMGRSYAFF
CDR3nt: TGTGCCAGCAGTATGGGACGATCTTACGCTTTCTTT

v_gene: TRBV30
d_gene: .
abundance: .
j_gene: TRBJ1-1
CDR3aa: CAWSVRPGNTEAFF
CDR3nt: TGTGCCTGGAGTGTACGCCCCGGTAACACTGAAGCTTTCTTT

v_gene: TRBV6-6
d_gene: .
abundance: once
j_gene: TRBJ1-4
CDR3aa: CASSYGGTPNEKLFF
CDR3nt: TGTGCCAGCAGTTATGGAGGGACCCCCAATGAAAAACTGTTTTTT

v_gene: TRBV6-1
d_gene: .
abundance: once
j_gene: TRBJ1-1
CDR3aa: CASSEARDNGAFF
CDR3nt: TGTGCCAGCAGTGAAGCGAGGGACAATGGAGCTTTCTTT

v_gene: TRBV29-1
d_gene: TRBD1
abundance: few
j_gene: TRBJ1-1
CDR3aa: CSVEGGTGGRTEAFF
CDR3nt: TGCAGCGTTGAAGGGGGGACAGGGGGCCGTACTGAAGCTTTCTTT

v_gene: TRBV2
d_gene: TRBD2
abundance: .
j_gene: TRBJ2-1
CDR3aa: CASSLPGGTNNEQFF
CDR3nt: TGTGCCAGCAGTTTACCGGGGGGGACTAACAATGAGCAGTTCTTC

v_gene: TRBV7-9
d_gene: TRBD2
abundance: .
j_gene: TRBJ2-3
CDR3aa: CASSPTSGGASDTQYF
CDR3nt: TGTGCCAGCAGTCCGACTAGCGGGGGGGCTAGCGATACGCAGTATTTT

v_gene: TRBV2
d_gene: .
abundance: few
j_gene: TRBJ1-1
CDR3aa: CASSRDLGTEAFF
CDR3nt: TGTGCCAGCAGTAGGGATTTAGGCACTGAAGCTTTCTTT

v_gene: TRBV10-2
d_gene: .
abundance: .
j_gene: TRBJ1-1
CDR3aa: CASSESLGVTEAFF
CDR3nt: TGCGCCAGCAGTGAGTCCCTTGGGGTCACTGAAGCTTTCTTT

v_gene: TRBV7-8
d_gene: .
abundance: .
j_gene: TRBJ1-1
CDR3aa: CASSYGRNTEAFF
CDR3nt: TGTGCCAGCAGCTACGGACGGAACACTGAAGCTTTCTTT

v_gene: TRBV30
d_gene: TRBD1
abundance: .
j_gene: TRBJ2-2
CDR3aa: CAWSGDRVTGELFF
CDR3nt: TGTGCCTGGAGTGGGGACAGGGTGACCGGGGAGCTGTTTTTT

v_gene: TRBV29-1
d_gene: .
abundance: .
j_gene: TRBJ2-5
CDR3aa: CSVGTKETQYF
CDR3nt: TGCAGCGTTGGTACCAAAGAGACCCAGTACTTC

v_gene: TRBV23-1
d_gene: .
abundance: .
j_gene: TRBJ2-7
CDR3aa: CASYRTWTDSSYEQYF
CDR3nt: TGCGCCAGCTATCGGACCTGGACAGACAGCTCCTACGAGCAGTACTTC

v_gene: TRBV10-1
d_gene: .
abundance: .
j_gene: TRBJ2-2
CDR3aa: CASSARLGATGELFF
CDR3nt: TGCGCCAGCAGTGCCCGACTAGGCGCGACCGGGGAGCTGTTTTTT

v_gene: TRBV6-5
d_gene: .
abundance: once
j_gene: TRBJ1-4
CDR3aa: CASSSSDTNEKLFF
CDR3nt: TGTGCCAGCAGTAGCAGCGACACTAATGAAAAACTGTTTTTT

v_gene: TRBV27
d_gene: TRBD2
abundance: .
j_gene: TRBJ2-1
CDR3aa: CASSTWTSGSREFF
CDR3nt: TGTGCCAGCAGTACCTGGACTAGCGGGAGCCGAGAGTTCTTC

v_gene: TRBV5-5
d_gene: .
abundance: once
j_gene: TRBJ1-5
CDR3aa: CASSLGTATTQPQHF
CDR3nt: TGTGCCAGCAGCTTGGGGACAGCAACGACTCAGCCCCAGCATTTT

v_gene: TRBV27
d_gene: TRBD2
abundance: .
j_gene: TRBJ2-7
CDR3aa: CASSPRGLAGVYEQYF
CDR3nt: TGTGCCAGCAGTCCCCGGGGACTAGCGGGAGTCTACGAGCAGTACTTC

v_gene: TRBV13
d_gene: TRBD1
abundance: .
j_gene: TRBJ1-6
CDR3aa: CASRTGGSPNSPLHF
CDR3nt: TGTGCCAGCAGAACAGGGGGCTCTCCTAATTCACCCCTCCACTTT

v_gene: TRBV7-6
d_gene: .
abundance: few
j_gene: TRBJ2-7
CDR3aa: CASSFMRGEQYF
CDR3nt: TGTGCCAGCAGCTTTATGAGGGGCGAGCAGTACTTC

v_gene: TRBV7-2
d_gene: .
abundance: .
j_gene: TRBJ1-3
CDR3aa: CASSLARGPSSGNTIYF
CDR3nt: TGTGCCAGCAGCTTAGCGAGGGGCCCCAGCTCTGGAAACACCATATATTTT

v_gene: TRBV19
d_gene: .
abundance: .
j_gene: TRBJ2-7
CDR3aa: CASLSQNYEQYF
CDR3nt: TGTGCCAGTCTTAGTCAGAACTACGAGCAGTACTTC

v_gene: TRBV19
d_gene: .
abundance: once
j_gene: TRBJ1-2
CDR3aa: CASSTESAVEGYTF
CDR3nt: TGTGCCAGTAGTACCGAGTCAGCTGTGGAAGGCTACACCTTC